These 6 T cell receptor beta chains were all obtained from the same sample, sequenced in a study of shared clonotypes between healthy human individuals. This table comes from immunoSEQ multiplex PCR, and its TCRdb copy is limited to in-frame clones, with some not included. Here the sample spans roughly 380,000 clones, approximately 96% being singletons. Material for sequencing was memory CD8+ T cells sorted from blood. Noted subset: CD45RO+ cells pooled with CCR7-negative TemRA cells. Every receptor here comes from a man aged 25-45 years in good health.

This chain joins TRBV7-3 and TRBJ2-6; D not resolved. The CDR3 sequence is 15 residues long. Trimming took off 1 base at V and 2 bases at J, with 6 bases between the two ends. CDR1 SGHTA and CDR2 FQGTGA come from the germline V gene. CDR3 in amino acids: CASSLNGPGANVLTF. CDR3 bases: TGTGCCAGCAGCTTAAATGGGCCTGGGGCCAACGTCCTGACTTTC.

V usage is TRBV28 and J usage is TRBJ2-3; maybe TRBD1 (7 bases). The CDR3 sequence is 17 residues long. Trimming removed 2 bases at V and 0 bases at J, with 15 bases between. Germline lookup yields CDR1 MDHEN and CDR2 SYDVKM. CDR3 protein: CASSLIGGTASTDTQYF. Written as DNA, the CDR3 is TGTGCCAGCAGTTTAATAGGGGGGACAGCTAGCACAGATACGCAGTATTTT.

J is TRBJ2-5 and V is TRBV19; possibly TRBD1 for D (6 bases). Trimming removed 3 bases from V and 4 bases from J, with 15 bases in between. CDR1 LNHDA and CDR2 SQIVND come from the germline V gene (reference sequence). The CDR3 runs to 15 residues. Written as DNA, the CDR3 is TGTGCCAGTAGTATGGGAACAGGGTTTAGAGAGACCCAGTACTTC. This encodes CASSMGTGFRETQYF.

The chain couples TRBV28 to TRBJ2-3; D possibly corresponds to TRBD1 (5 bases). Deletions cut 7 bases from V and 0 bases from J, with 8 bases between. The CDR3 is 13 amino acids. Germline V CDR1 and CDR2: MDHEN, SYDVKM. The CDR3 DNA follows: TGTGCCAGCACCCAGGGAAGCACAGATACGCAGTATTTT. Translating gives CASTQGSTDTQYF. The variable domain in full, completed from reference TRBV28 and TRBJ2-3, reads DVKVTQSSRYLVKRTGEKVFLECVQDMDHENMFWYRQDPGLGLRLIYFSYDVKMKEKGDIPEGYSVSREKKERFSLILESASTNQTSMYLCASTQGSTDTQYFGPGTRLTVL.

The V gene is TRBV27, the J gene TRBJ2-1; the D is unclear. Germline V gives CDR1 MNHEY, CDR2 SMNVEV (reference sequence). Trimming removed 2 bases from V and 3 bases from J, with 5 bases in between. The length of the CDR3 is 13 residues. Here the CDR3 reads CASSLAFYNEQFF. The CDR3 nucleotides are TGTGCCAGCAGTTTAGCTTTCTACAATGAGCAGTTCTTC.

This rearrangement joins TRBV7-2 to TRBJ1-1; perhaps TRBD1 as D (5 bases). Trimming removed 7 bases from V and 4 bases from J, with 7 bases in between. Germline V gives CDR1 SGHTA, CDR2 FQGNSA. The CDR3 covers 11 residues. CDR3 bases: TGTGCCAGCACAGGGCTCACTGAAGCTTTCTTT. Its protein is CASTGLTEAFF.